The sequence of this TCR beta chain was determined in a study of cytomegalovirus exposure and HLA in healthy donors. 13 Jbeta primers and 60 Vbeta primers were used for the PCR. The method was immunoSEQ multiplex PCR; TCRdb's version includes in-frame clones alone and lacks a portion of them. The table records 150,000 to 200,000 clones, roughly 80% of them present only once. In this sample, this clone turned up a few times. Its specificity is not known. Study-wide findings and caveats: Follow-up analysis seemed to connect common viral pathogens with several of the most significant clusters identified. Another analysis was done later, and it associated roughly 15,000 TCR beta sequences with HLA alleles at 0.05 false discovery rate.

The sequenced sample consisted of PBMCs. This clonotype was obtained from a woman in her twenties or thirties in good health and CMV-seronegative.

The CDR3 loop reads CASSLSRGAETQYF. The DNA for the CDR3 is TGCGCCAGCAGCTTGAGTCGGGGGGCAGAGACCCAGTACTTC. The chain links TRBV5-1 to TRBJ2-5; possible D gene TRBD2, 7 bases. Trimming took 1 base from V and 4 from J, leaving 11 bases between them. Germline-derived CDR1 and CDR2 are SGHRS and YFSETQ. There are 14 residues in the CDR3. Combining the CDR3 with reference TRBV5-1 and TRBJ2-5 gives the whole variable domain KAGVTQTPRYLIKTRGQQVTLSCSPISGHRSVSWYQQTPGQGLQFLFEYFSETQRNKGNFPGRFSGRQFSNSRSEMNVSTLELGDSALYLCASSLSRGAETQYFGPGTRLLVL.